This TCR beta chain derives from a study of human T cells and chemical hapten exposure. In the study overall: Sensitization involved placing 2% DPC onto a roughly 2 cm by roughly 2 cm region of upper inner arm skin.

In this sample, this clonotype turned up many times. Germline-derived CDR1 and CDR2 are MDHEN and SYDVKM. This CDR3 is 10 amino acids long. Trimming removed 11 bases at V and 4 bases at J, with 9 bases between. Authors' processing steps: With a range of about 23,224 to 690,600, the median per sample was around 96,000 TCRs. One entry per CDR3 protein results from TCRdb running MiXCR on the RACE reads. It is TCRdb's table, rather than the study itself, that gives the V and J calls and clone size. The data contain 97,000 or so distinct CDR3 sequences, 25% to 35% of them singletons. Time point: patch test 3, about 24 weeks after DPC sensitization. Treatment defined: therapeutic diphenylcyclopropenone sensitization with weekly scalp DPC.

This material consisted of whole blood, taken in connection with sensitization to the hapten diphenylcyclopropenone (DPC). The sequence came from a man in his forties with alopecia areata. Some clones in this sample may be carry-over from other donors' samples. The chain joins TRBV28 to TRBJ2-7, with a weak D call TRBD2 (5 bases). The CDR3 DNA reads as TGTGCCCTACGGGGTTACGAGCAGTACTTC. Its translation: CALRGYEQYF. Full variable domain (outside the CDR3, taken from reference TRBV28 and TRBJ2-7): DVKVTQSSRYLVKRTGEKVFLECVQDMDHENMFWYRQDPGLGLRLIYFSYDVKMKEKGDIPEGYSVSREKKERFSLILESASTNQTSMYLCALRGYEQYFGPGTRLTVT.